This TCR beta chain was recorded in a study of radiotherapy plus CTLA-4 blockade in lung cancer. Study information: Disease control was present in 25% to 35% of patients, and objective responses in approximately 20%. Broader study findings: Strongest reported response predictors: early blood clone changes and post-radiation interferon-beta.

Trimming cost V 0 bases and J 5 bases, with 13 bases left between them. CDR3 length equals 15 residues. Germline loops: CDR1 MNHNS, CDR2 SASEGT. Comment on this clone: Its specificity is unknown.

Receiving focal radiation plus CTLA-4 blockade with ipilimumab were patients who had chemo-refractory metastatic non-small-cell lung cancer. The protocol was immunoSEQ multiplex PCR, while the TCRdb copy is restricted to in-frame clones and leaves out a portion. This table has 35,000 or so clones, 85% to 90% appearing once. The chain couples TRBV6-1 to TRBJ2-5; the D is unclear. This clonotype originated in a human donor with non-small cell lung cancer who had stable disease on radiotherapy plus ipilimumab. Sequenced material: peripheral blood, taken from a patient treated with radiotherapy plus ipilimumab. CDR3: CASSEAPRVWETQYF. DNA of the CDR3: TGTGCCAGCAGTGAAGCCCCCCGGGTTTGGGAGACCCAGTACTTC.